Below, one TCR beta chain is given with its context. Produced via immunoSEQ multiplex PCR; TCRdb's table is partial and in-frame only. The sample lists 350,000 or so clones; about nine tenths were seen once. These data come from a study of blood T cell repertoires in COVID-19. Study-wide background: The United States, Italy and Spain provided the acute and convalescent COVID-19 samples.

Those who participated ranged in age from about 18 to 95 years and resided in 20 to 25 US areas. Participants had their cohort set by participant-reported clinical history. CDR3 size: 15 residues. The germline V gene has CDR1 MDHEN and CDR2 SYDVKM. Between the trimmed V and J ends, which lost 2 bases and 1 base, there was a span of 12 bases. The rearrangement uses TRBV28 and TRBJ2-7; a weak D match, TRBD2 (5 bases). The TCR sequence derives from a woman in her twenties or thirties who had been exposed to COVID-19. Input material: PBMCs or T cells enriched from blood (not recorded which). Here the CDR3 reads CASSLRSTGSYEQYF. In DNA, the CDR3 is TGTGCCAGCAGTTTACGCAGTACGGGGTCCTACGAGCAGTACTTC. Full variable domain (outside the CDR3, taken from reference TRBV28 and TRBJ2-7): DVKVTQSSRYLVKRTGEKVFLECVQDMDHENMFWYRQDPGLGLRLIYFSYDVKMKEKGDIPEGYSVSREKKERFSLILESASTNQTSMYLCASSLRSTGSYEQYFGPGTRLTVT.